The present T cell receptor beta chain was sequenced within a study of cytomegalovirus exposure and HLA in healthy donors. As to this clone: The antigen is undetermined.

This table comes from immunoSEQ multiplex PCR, and its TCRdb copy is limited to in-frame clones, with some not included. Of about 140,000 clones detected, approximately 80% appear once; the ten largest clones hold 25% to 30%. Study-level results: A list of roughly 180 TCR beta chains associated with cytomegalovirus was given.

Germline-derived CDR1 and CDR2 are SGHVS and FNYEAQ. The CDR3 extends over 13 amino acids. V was clipped by 3 bases and J by 11 bases; unmatched bases: 7. The sequencing sample was made of PBMCs. The receptor comes from a young man in good health and CMV-seropositive. V is TRBV7-6 and J is TRBJ1-5, with TRBD1 matching over 7 bases. The CDR3 is CASSLTGNLAQHF. The DNA for the CDR3 is TGTGCCAGCAGCTTGACAGGGAATTTGGCCCAGCATTTT.